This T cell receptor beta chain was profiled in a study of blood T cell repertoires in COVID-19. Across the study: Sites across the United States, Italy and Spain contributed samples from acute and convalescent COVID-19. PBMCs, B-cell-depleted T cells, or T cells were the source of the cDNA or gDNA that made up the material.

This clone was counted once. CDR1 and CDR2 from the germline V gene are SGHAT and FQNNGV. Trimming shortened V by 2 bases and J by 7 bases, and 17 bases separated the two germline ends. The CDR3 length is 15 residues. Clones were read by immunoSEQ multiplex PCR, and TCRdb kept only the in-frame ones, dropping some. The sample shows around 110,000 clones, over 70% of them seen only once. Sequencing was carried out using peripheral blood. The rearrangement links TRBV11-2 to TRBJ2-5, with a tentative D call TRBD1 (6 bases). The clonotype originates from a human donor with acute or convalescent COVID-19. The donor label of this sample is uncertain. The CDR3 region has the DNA TGTGCCAGCAGCTTATTGGGGGCAAGCCCCGCGACCCAGTACTTC. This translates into CASSLLGASPATQYF.